These T cell receptor beta chains were read from a single sample in a study of T cells expressing NK-cell markers. TCRdb processed the 5' RACE reads again and assigns one entry to each CDR3 protein, with no DNA. Here the sample table reports around 180,000 distinct CDR3 sequences. Sequenced material: blood T cells: a sorted CD56 or NKG2C T cell subset, CD4+ or CD8+ T cells, or bulk PBMC T cells (not recorded which). The source of these receptors is a man between 18 and 69 years old in good health. Both conserved end residues are part of each CDR3.

V gene: TRBV3-1
J gene: TRBJ1-2
CDR3 protein: CASSLSMISGGFYGYTF

V gene: TRBV3-1
J gene: TRBJ2-2
CDR3 protein: CASSFDLAGGGTGELFF

V gene: TRBV6-2/TRBV6-3
J gene: TRBJ2-1
CDR3 protein: CASRSGVRSNEQFF

V gene: TRBV6-5
J gene: TRBJ2-2
CDR3 protein: CASSYGQGYTGELFF

V gene: TRBV2
J gene: TRBJ2-7
CDR3 protein: CASSDESRVPDHEQYF

V gene: TRBV2
J gene: TRBJ2-1
CDR3 protein: CASSESSGGWYNEQFF

V gene: TRBV7-8
J gene: TRBJ2-5
CDR3 protein: CASSQQGEAQETQYF

V gene: TRBV20-1
J gene: TRBJ1-1
CDR3 protein: CSARARTLQGVTEAFF

V gene: TRBV15
J gene: TRBJ2-7
CDR3 protein: CATSGRSRYYEQYF

V gene: TRBV20-1
J gene: TRBJ2-3
CDR3 protein: CSARGYMAGAFRDTQYF

V gene: TRBV7-8
J gene: TRBJ1-5
CDR3 protein: CASSLGVSGFSNQPQHF

V gene: TRBV6-5
J gene: TRBJ1-1
CDR3 protein: CASSYSLTGYTEAFF

V gene: TRBV5-5
J gene: TRBJ2-3
CDR3 protein: CASSLTGALTDTQYF

V gene: TRBV9
J gene: TRBJ2-1
CDR3 protein: CASSSGTSGGNEQFF

V gene: TRBV2
J gene: TRBJ2-7
CDR3 protein: CASSEDRTGNMGIYEQYF

V gene: TRBV19
J gene: TRBJ1-1
CDR3 protein: CASSIGLATEAFF

V gene: TRBV28
J gene: TRBJ1-5
CDR3 protein: CASSMPDRAVGNQPQHF

V gene: TRBV27
J gene: TRBJ1-5
CDR3 protein: CASSLQTGTQPQHF

V gene: TRBV7-9
J gene: TRBJ1-2
CDR3 protein: CASSPDRTVNYGYTF

V gene: TRBV7-8
J gene: TRBJ2-3
CDR3 protein: CASSLRDFTTDTQYF

V gene: TRBV5-1
J gene: TRBJ1-6
CDR3 protein: CASSSTEAYNSPLHF

V gene: TRBV12-3/TRBV12-4
J gene: TRBJ1-1
CDR3 protein: CAIGEENTEAFF

V gene: TRBV9
J gene: TRBJ1-2
CDR3 protein: CASSVGTSGSYTF

V gene: TRBV6-5
J gene: TRBJ2-3
CDR3 protein: CASSSRVWASLDTQYF

V gene: TRBV20-1
J gene: TRBJ1-6
CDR3 protein: CSAPGQGAFYNSPLHF

V gene: TRBV2
J gene: TRBJ2-7
CDR3 protein: CASSGLLEADSYEQYF

V gene: TRBV29-1
J gene: TRBJ1-2
CDR3 protein: CSTDGNYGYTF

V gene: TRBV12-3/TRBV12-4
J gene: TRBJ1-1
CDR3 protein: CASSRTGEFDRRNTEAFF

V gene: TRBV6-4
J gene: TRBJ2-3
CDR3 protein: CASSERGEADTQYF

V gene: TRBV4-2
J gene: TRBJ2-5
CDR3 protein: CASSQARVGEETQYF

V gene: TRBV2
J gene: TRBJ1-2
CDR3 protein: CASSPQEFYGYTF

V gene: TRBV12-3/TRBV12-4
J gene: TRBJ2-3
CDR3 protein: CASSPLAGGPSTDTQYF

V gene: TRBV7-2
J gene: TRBJ2-1
CDR3 protein: CASGWGGGNNEQFF

V gene: TRBV6-1
J gene: TRBJ2-7
CDR3 protein: CASSEALWLGAYEQYF

V gene: TRBV18
J gene: TRBJ1-6
CDR3 protein: CASSPARPPLHF

V gene: TRBV12-3/TRBV12-4
J gene: TRBJ1-1
CDR3 protein: CASSLWQGEAFF

V gene: TRBV4-1
J gene: TRBJ1-1
CDR3 protein: CASSEEEGNRNTEAFF

V gene: TRBV5-1
J gene: TRBJ1-2
CDR3 protein: CASSLSMVARDGYTF

V gene: TRBV7-8
J gene: TRBJ2-1
CDR3 protein: CASSSRLGPFNEQFF

V gene: TRBV20-1
J gene: TRBJ1-3
CDR3 protein: CSARSEIWGGSGNTIYF

V gene: TRBV6-7
J gene: TRBJ1-5
CDR3 protein: CASSTASWGNQPQHF

V gene: TRBV5-1
J gene: TRBJ1-1
CDR3 protein: CASSSGRRDREGITEAFF

V gene: TRBV6-5
J gene: TRBJ1-4
CDR3 protein: CASSYLPVRELFF

V gene: TRBV28
J gene: TRBJ1-6
CDR3 protein: CASSFAGTGYNSPLHF

V gene: TRBV11-1
J gene: TRBJ2-7
CDR3 protein: CASSLGSGTSGTSSYEQYF

V gene: TRBV28
J gene: TRBJ2-1
CDR3 protein: CASRLAGGNEQFF

V gene: TRBV27
J gene: TRBJ2-1
CDR3 protein: CASSSRTDGNEQFF

V gene: TRBV28
J gene: TRBJ2-7
CDR3 protein: CASSYPFWTGTYEQYF

V gene: TRBV11-1
J gene: TRBJ1-1
CDR3 protein: CASSSWLVTGSESEAFF

V gene: TRBV4-2
J gene: TRBJ2-1
CDR3 protein: CASSQDQGTGVYNEQFF

V gene: TRBV9
J gene: TRBJ2-5
CDR3 protein: CASNLGGRSETQYF

V gene: TRBV5-1
J gene: TRBJ2-7
CDR3 protein: CASSFGQTYEQYF

V gene: TRBV18
J gene: TRBJ2-1
CDR3 protein: CASSPDLAGGLNEQFF

V gene: TRBV6-2/TRBV6-3
J gene: TRBJ1-1
CDR3 protein: CASSYRGWSDTEAFF

V gene: TRBV7-8
J gene: TRBJ2-7
CDR3 protein: CASSLGFESSYEQYF